A selection of T cell receptor beta chains follows, all from one sample in a study of OX40 agonist ivuxolimab in advanced cancers. Assay: immunoSEQ multiplex PCR; the TCRdb copy retains only in-frame clones and omits some. The sample gives 50,000 to 70,000 clones, under 90% of which show up once; about 2.2% is in the top ten. The sample here was CD4+ or CD8+ T cells sorted from blood, taken in a trial of the OX40 agonist ivuxolimab. Receptor source: an adult with an advanced solid tumor such as melanoma, head and neck, liver or kidney cancer. CDR3s include the opening cysteine and the closing phenylalanine or tryptophan. D genes are given only for firm matches.

j_gene | v_gene | d_gene | CDR3aa | CDR3nt
TRBJ2-7 | TRBV4-2 | - | CASSSTGLGEQYF | TGTGCCAGCAGCTCCACAGGTCTGGGGGAGCAGTACTTC
TRBJ1-2 | TRBV21-1 | - | CASSKSRIYGYTF | TGTGCCAGCAGCAAATCGAGGATATATGGCTACACCTTC
TRBJ1-5 | TRBV15 | - | CATSINEGQPQHF | TGTGCCACCAGCATCAACGAGGGTCAGCCCCAGCATTTT
TRBJ1-2 | TRBV18 | - | CASSPKTGIYGYTF | TGTGCCAGCTCACCAAAAACAGGGATCTATGGCTACACCTTC
TRBJ1-2 | TRBV10-3 | TRBD1 | CAISGTGVPNYGYTF | TGTGCCATCAGTGGGACAGGGGTCCCCAACTATGGCTACACCTTC
TRBJ1-5 | TRBV15 | - | CATSRDPGASNQPQHF | TGTGCCACCAGCAGAGATCCCGGAGCCAGCAATCAGCCCCAGCATTTT
TRBJ2-7 | TRBV7-2 | - | CASSYASRDEQYF | TGTGCCAGCAGCTACGCGTCTAGGGACGAGCAGTACTTC
TRBJ2-5 | TRBV27 | TRBD1 | CASSLFGQGEETQYF | TGTGCCAGCAGTTTATTTGGACAGGGAGAAGAGACCCAGTACTTC
TRBJ2-7 | TRBV10-3 | - | CAIRISVGVSYEQYF | TGTGCCATCCGGATAAGTGTTGGGGTCTCCTACGAGCAGTACTTC
TRBJ2-5 | TRBV6-6 | - | CASTTGISLYQETQYF | TGTGCCAGCACCACGGGGATTAGCTTGTACCAAGAGACCCAGTACTTC
TRBJ2-7 | TRBV6-1 | TRBD1 | CASSDTGVYEQYF | TGTGCCAGCAGTGATACAGGGGTCTACGAGCAGTACTTC
TRBJ2-5 | TRBV20-1 | - | CSARLQETQYF | TGCAGTGCTAGACTCCAAGAGACCCAGTACTTC
TRBJ2-3 | TRBV7-8 | TRBD2 | CASSPGLAGEIDTQYF | TGTGCCAGCAGCCCCGGACTAGCGGGGGAAATAGATACGCAGTATTTT
TRBJ2-1 | TRBV5-4 | TRBD2 | CASSKSGDWYNEQFF | TGTGCCAGCAGCAAGAGCGGGGATTGGTACAATGAGCAGTTCTTC
TRBJ2-2 | TRBV2 | - | CATAWSRGPNSGELFF | TGTGCCACCGCCTGGAGCAGAGGGCCAAATTCCGGGGAGCTGTTTTTT
TRBJ2-5 | TRBV7-8 | TRBD1 | CASSIDRVLKTQYF | TGTGCCAGCAGCATCGACAGGGTTTTGAAGACCCAGTACTTC
TRBJ2-5 | TRBV6-6 | TRBD1 | CASSYETGVGETQYF | TGTGCCAGCAGTTACGAGACAGGGGTAGGGGAGACCCAGTACTTC
TRBJ2-7 | TRBV28 | - | CASSLVGPYEQYF | TGTGCCAGCAGTTTGGTGGGTCCATACGAGCAGTACTTC
TRBJ2-1 | TRBV4-2 | TRBD2 | CASSLAGGTGNEQFF | TGTGCCAGCAGCCTAGCGGGGGGAACGGGGAATGAGCAGTTCTTC
TRBJ2-7 | TRBV5-1 | - | CASSLYGGTTYEQYF | TGCGCCAGCAGCCTGTACGGCGGGACAACCTACGAGCAGTACTTC
TRBJ2-4 | TRBV7-9 | TRBD1 | CASSMDRLAKNIQYF | TGTGCCAGCAGCATGGACAGGCTAGCCAAAAACATTCAGTACTTC
TRBJ2-7 | TRBV5-5 | - | CASSVTGRSSYEQYF | TGTGCCAGCAGCGTGACAGGGAGGAGCTCCTACGAGCAGTACTTC
TRBJ2-1 | TRBV15 | - | CATSRDQLTREQFF | TGTGCCACCAGCAGAGATCAACTTACCCGTGAGCAGTTCTTC
TRBJ2-1 | TRBV7-9 | - | CASSRTRTSTNEQFF | TGTGCCAGCAGCCGCACTAGAACGTCAACCAATGAGCAGTTCTTC
TRBJ1-1 | TRBV2 | TRBD1 | CASRLTGGGAEAFF | TGTGCCAGCAGACTCACAGGGGGCGGGGCTGAAGCTTTCTTT